Below are 27 T cell receptor beta chains sequenced from a single sample in a study of CD8+CD57+ T cells in acquired aplastic anemia (dated by TCRdb to between 2017 and 2018). Data came from an Illumina HiSeq 2000. Profiling of TCR beta VDJ combinations and CDR3 sequences used genomic DNA as the template. TCRdb reanalyzed the raw reads on its own, using fastp at Q25 for trimming and MiXCR for clone calling, and kept in-frame beta chains. Under each unique CDR3 protein, matching rows form one entry showing the most common genes and DNA. Recorded for this sample are approximately 50,000 distinct CDR3 sequences; approximately 72% of them occurred a single time. The ten largest account for 30% to 40% of the sample. The sequencing input was sorted CD4+, CD8+, or CD8+CD57+ T cells (not recorded which) from PBMCs. Source of these receptors: a human donor in good health, serving as a control.

This clonotype has only one observation. The V call is TRBV10-3, the J call TRBJ2-1, with D perhaps matching TRBD2 (6 bases). CDR1 ENHRY and CDR2 SYGVKD come from the germline V gene. This CDR3 spans 14 amino acids. V gave up 2 bases and J gave up 2 bases, with 7 bases separating them. CDR3 amino acids: CAISEGGPYNEQFF. The CDR3 DNA reads as TGTGCCATCAGTGAGGGAGGGCCCTACAATGAGCAGTTCTTC.

The chain has TRBV2 and TRBJ1-2; a possible D gene is TRBD1 (6 bases). Trimming stripped 5 bases from V and 5 bases from J, with 15 bases between. The CDR3 runs to 14 residues. The V gene's germline CDR1 is SNHLY and CDR2 FYNNEI. CDR3 protein: CASSLSRTDYGYTF. The DNA of the CDR3 is TGTGCCAGCAGTCTCAGTAGGACAGATTATGGCTACACCTTC.

This clonotype is deemed medium-sized. The V gene is TRBV7-6, the J gene TRBJ1-5, with unresolved D. The CDR3 is 14 residues long. Germline assignment: CDR1 SGHVS and CDR2 FNYEAQ. Trimming removed 2 bases from V and 2 bases from J, with 7 bases in between. CDR3 DNA sequence: TGTGCCAGCAGCTTACAGTTGGGCAATCAGCCCCAGCATTTT. It is translated as CASSLQLGNQPQHF.

This chain links TRBV5-1 with TRBJ1-5, with 8 nucleotides matching TRBD1. The germline gives CDR1 SGHRS, CDR2 YFSETQ. The junction had 5 bases not matched to a gene; V was cut back by 4 bases and J by 2 bases. CDR3 size: 15 residues. CDR3 sequence: CASSHGQGGNQPQHF. The CDR3 nucleotides read TGCGCCAGCAGCCACGGACAGGGAGGCAATCAGCCCCAGCATTTT.

The rearrangement uses TRBV7-3 and TRBJ2-5, with 10 bases aligning to TRBD1. Unmatched junction bases numbered 5, after V lost 0 bases and J lost 4 bases. Germline CDR1 and CDR2: SGHTA and FQGTGA. The CDR3 sequence is 16 residues long. The CDR3 DNA follows: TGTGCCAGCAGCTTAACCGGACAGGGGGGAGTAGAGACCCAGTACTTC. It specifies CASSLTGQGGVETQYF.

V is TRBV5-5 and J is TRBJ2-1, with 7 bases identical to TRBD2. Germline V gene sequence: CDR1 SGHKS, CDR2 YYEKEE (reference sequence). V dropped 1 base and J dropped 8; count of bases not matched to a gene: 6. CDR3 size: 14 residues. CDR3 amino acids: CASSLWWGGYEQFF. Here the CDR3 DNA reads TGTGCCAGCAGCTTGTGGTGGGGGGGGTATGAGCAGTTCTTC.

The sample holds a few counts of this clonotype. The chain recombines TRBV9 with TRBJ2-7; D might be TRBD1 or TRBD2, each matching 6 bases. Germline V gives CDR1 SGDLS, CDR2 YYNGEE. Trimming pared 9 bases from V and 4 bases from J, leaving 14 bases between. The CDR3 covers 12 residues. As DNA, the CDR3 is TGTGCCACCTCCGGGGGCGGGTACGAGCAGTACTTC. It codes for CATSGGGYEQYF. The full variable domain, in which reference TRBV9 and TRBJ2-7 provide the parts outside the CDR3, is DSGVTQTPKHLITATGQRVTLRCSPRSGDLSVYWYQQSLDQGLQFLIQYYNGEERAKGNILERFSAQQFPDLHSELNLSSLELGDSALYFCATSGGGYEQYFGPGTRLTVT.

This chain links TRBV2 with TRBJ2-7; D is unresolved. Per germline, CDR1 SNHLY and CDR2 FYNNEI. The CDR3 has 11 amino acids. Trimming left V 7 bases short and J 3 bases short, with 7 bases between. The CDR3 protein is CASIGVYEQYF. The DNA for the CDR3 is TGTGCCAGCATTGGGGTCTACGAGCAGTACTTC.

The V gene is TRBV7-1, the J gene TRBJ2-3, with 10 bases fitting TRBD2. TRBV7-1 is flagged as an ORF with uncertain function. After removal of 2 bases from V and 6 bases from J, the junction contained 23 bases not matched to a gene. This CDR3 contains 21 residues. CDR3 sequence (DNA): TGTGCCAGCAGCTCACCCGTGGTGGCGAAGGGTAGCGGGGGGCCTGGGGATACGCAGTATTTT. It is translated as CASSSPVVAKGSGGPGDTQYF.

This chain uses TRBV11-1 with TRBJ1-4, with 10 bases identical to TRBD1. With 4 bases clipped from V and 8 bases from J, the junction kept 10 bases outside the gene matches. Germline values: CDR1 SGHAT, CDR2 FQDESV (reference sequence). The CDR3 sequence is 16 residues long. The CDR3 nucleotides are TGTGCCAGCAGCTCAATCGACAGGGGGCGCAGGGAAAAACTGTTTTTT. Translating it yields CASSSIDRGRREKLFF.

CDR3 bases: TGCAGCGTCGCGTGGGATACGCAGTATTTT. This encodes CSVAWDTQYF. The V gene is TRBV29-1, the J gene TRBJ2-3; D gene unclear. The CDR3 is 10 residues long. Germline loops: CDR1 SQVTM, CDR2 ANQGSEA. V shed 6 bases and J shed 6 bases, with 7 bases lying between them.

The V gene is TRBV2, the J gene TRBJ1-1; TRBD1 is a possible D gene (6 bases). The CDR3 has 14 amino acids. Germline V CDR1 and CDR2: SNHLY, FYNNEI. V was trimmed by 7 bases and J by 1 base, leaving 13 bases between them. The CDR3 sequence: CASIEAGQNTEAFF. The CDR3 nucleotides are TGTGCCAGCATTGAGGCGGGACAGAACACTGAAGCTTTCTTT.

V usage is TRBV6-1 and J usage is TRBJ1-6, with 8 bases matching TRBD1. This CDR3 is built from 14 residues. Trimming removed 6 bases from V and 7 bases from J; junction bases left unmatched: 5. Germline loops: CDR1 MNHNS, CDR2 SASEGT. CDR3 sequence: CASRGQGGNSPLHF. DNA for the CDR3: TGTGCCAGCAGAGGACAGGGAGGCAATTCACCCCTCCACTTT.

In this sample, this clonotype turned up once. The genes are TRBV11-2 and TRBJ1-2, with D perhaps TRBD1 (6 bases). V dropped 0 bases and J dropped 4 bases, with 15 bases sitting between them. The CDR3 is 16 residues long. CDR1 and CDR2 from the germline V gene are SGHAT and FQNNGV. This chain's CDR3 is CASSLDQGKALYGYTF. The CDR3 DNA reads TGTGCCAGCAGCTTAGATCAGGGGAAAGCCCTCTATGGCTACACCTTC.

This clonotype showed up many times. The CDR3 sequence: CKCEAGGGEQFF. The CDR3 DNA sequence: TGCAAGTGCGAGGCGGGAGGCGGTGAGCAGTTCTTC. The chain joins TRBV20-1 to TRBJ2-1; TRBD2 matches 8 bases. Germline V CDR1 and CDR2: DFQATT, SNEGSKA (reference sequence). The CDR3 covers 12 residues.

The chain uses TRBV5-1 and TRBJ2-3, with 9 bases identical to TRBD1. Germline V gene lookup returns CDR1 SGHRS and CDR2 YFSETQ. V was clipped by 3 bases and J by 5 bases; unmatched bases: 7. This CDR3 has 15 residues. The CDR3 loop is CASSSTGGAKDTQYF. DNA for the CDR3: TGCGCCAGCAGCTCCACAGGGGGCGCGAAAGATACGCAGTATTTT.

This chain uses TRBV4-2 with TRBJ2-7; 7 bases fit TRBD2. CDR3 length equals 15 residues. V was clipped by 4 bases and J by 3 bases; unmatched bases: 9. Germline CDR1 is LGHNA and CDR2 is YNFKEQ. CDR3 sequence (DNA): TGTGCCAGCAGCCCCCGAGGAGCGGGGCTCTACGAGCAGTACTTC. Protein: CASSPRGAGLYEQYF.

The CDR3 nucleotides read TGTGCCACCAGCAGAGATCAGTTCAATTGGGATCATGGCTACACCTTC. Protein product: CATSRDQFNWDHGYTF. This chain connects TRBV15 to TRBJ1-2; D remains unclear. The CDR3 is made up of 16 amino acids. The germline gives CDR1 LNHNV, CDR2 YYDKDF (reference sequence). With 0 bases removed from V and 6 bases from J, the gap between germline ends came to 17 bases.

V gene TRBV20-1 combines with J gene TRBJ2-7, with D uncertain. Germline V CDR1 and CDR2: DFQATT, SNEGSKA (reference sequence). V lost 0 bases and J lost 1, with 10 bases in between. This CDR3 contains 14 residues. CDR3 sequence (DNA): TGCAGTGCTAGAGATTCTGGCTTTTCCTACGAGCAGTACTTC. It is translated as CSARDSGFSYEQYF.

The rearrangement uses TRBV19 and TRBJ1-6, with TRBD1 as a possible D gene (5 bases). The CDR3 has 13 residues. V shed 5 bases and J shed 15 bases, with 17 bases lying between them. Germline-derived CDR1 and CDR2 are LNHDA and SQIVND (reference sequence). For the CDR3, the DNA is TGTGCCAGTAGTCCCTCGGGACTTAGGGACCTCCACTTT. This gives the protein CASSPSGLRDLHF.

This clonotype is medium-sized by share. This rearrangement joins TRBV7-9 to TRBJ1-2; a possible D gene is TRBD1 (5 bases). The CDR3 is made up of 14 amino acids. V was clipped by 4 bases and J by 4 bases, with 13 bases between them. Germline V gene lookup returns CDR1 SEHNR and CDR2 FQNEAQ (reference sequence). CDR3 coding DNA: TGTGCCAGCAGCTACCGGGGGGGGACCTATGGCTACACCTTC. As protein: CASSYRGGTYGYTF.

This clonotype was detected many times. The chain combines TRBV28 with TRBJ2-3; 8 bases are shared with TRBD2. Germline CDR1 MDHEN, CDR2 SYDVKM. The CDR3 is 16 residues long. J was trimmed by 4 bases and V by 2 bases; bases with no gene match: 8. The CDR3 here is CASSLIAGGSADTQYF. CDR3 bases: TGTGCCAGCAGTTTAATCGCGGGAGGCTCCGCAGATACGCAGTATTTT.

The J gene is TRBJ1-2, the V gene TRBV10-3, with a weak D call TRBD1 (6 bases). V was cut by 6 bases and J by 5 bases, with 19 bases left in between. Germline-derived CDR1 and CDR2 are ENHRY and SYGVKD. The CDR3 sequence is 15 residues long. CDR3 amino acids: CAISGETGSQYGYTF. The CDR3 DNA sequence: TGTGCCATCAGCGGAGAGACAGGTTCCCAATATGGCTACACCTTC.

By share, this clonotype counts as medium-sized. The CDR3 region has the DNA TGTGCCAGCAGTGGACAGGCGACGAACACTGAAGCTTTCTTT. Translating gives CASSGQATNTEAFF. The rearrangement uses TRBV2 and TRBJ1-1; a possible D gene is TRBD1 (6 bases). The germline V and J ends were trimmed by 4 bases and 1 base, with 10 bases remaining between them. This CDR3 spans 14 amino acids. Germline V gene data show CDR1 as SNHLY and CDR2 as FYNNEI.

This chain uses TRBV7-8 with TRBJ2-7; perhaps TRBD1 as D (5 bases). Germline V gene lookup returns CDR1 SGHVS and CDR2 FQNEAQ. The CDR3 has 14 residues. Trimming removed 3 bases from V and 2 bases from J, with 11 bases in between. CDR3 loop: CASSFTTETYEQYF. Here the CDR3 DNA reads TGTGCCAGCAGCTTCACGACAGAGACCTACGAGCAGTACTTC. Together with reference TRBV7-8 and TRBJ2-7, the CDR3 gives the full variable domain: GAGVSQSPRYKVAKRGQDVALRCDPISGHVSLFWYQQALGQGPEFLTYFQNEAQLDKSGLPSDRFFAERPEGSVSTLKIQRTQQEDSAVYLCASSFTTETYEQYFGPGTRLTVT.

The chain carries TRBV19 and TRBJ1-6, with D possibly TRBD1 on 5 matching bases. The CDR3 is made up of 16 amino acids. Germline V gene data show CDR1 as LNHDA and CDR2 as SQIVND (reference sequence). Trimming took off 1 base at V and 13 bases at J, with 20 bases between the two ends. The CDR3 DNA follows: TGTGCCAGTAGTATAGTGGCCCGGACAACTGAGGCGCCCCTCCACTTT. Translated, it gives CASSIVARTTEAPLHF.

The chain combines TRBV7-6 with TRBJ2-3; either TRBD1 or TRBD2 may supply D (7 bases each). This CDR3 region has 16 residues. V lost 2 bases and J lost 4, with 16 bases in between. Looked up from germline, CDR1 is SGHVS and CDR2 is FNYEAQ. In DNA, the CDR3 is TGTGCCAGCAGCTTAACGGCAGGGGGAGGGGCAGATACGCAGTATTTT. It encodes CASSLTAGGGADTQYF.